This is a list of T cell receptor beta chains from one sample in a study of cytomegalovirus exposure and HLA in healthy donors. Here immunoSEQ multiplex PCR was the method, and the copy in TCRdb shows in-frame clones only, minus some. The sample lists about 140,000 clones, around 75% seen once, with approximately 2% in the top ten. Sequences were obtained from PBMCs. The receptors here all came from a woman in her 40s in good health and CMV-seronegative. CDR3s include the opening cysteine and the closing phenylalanine or tryptophan. A D gene is named only where the DNA matches it firmly. Size values are once, few and many counts, or a class for expanded clones, and some rows have none.

clone size: NA
J gene: TRBJ2-7
V gene: TRBV6-5
D gene: NA
CDR3 DNA: TGTGCCAGCAGCCAGGGCCACGAGCAGTACTTC
CDR3 protein: CASSQGHEQYF

clone size: few
J gene: TRBJ1-3
V gene: TRBV6-1
D gene: NA
CDR3 DNA: TGTGCCAGCAGCCAAGTTTATAGCACTGGAAACACCATATATTTT
CDR3 protein: CASSQVYSTGNTIYF

clone size: few
J gene: TRBJ1-5
V gene: TRBV10-3
D gene: NA
CDR3 DNA: TGTGCCATAGGGGGGGATAGCAATCAGCCCCAGCATTTT
CDR3 protein: CAIGGDSNQPQHF

clone size: NA
J gene: TRBJ1-6
V gene: TRBV6-5
D gene: NA
CDR3 DNA: TGTGCCAGCAGTTCCCGGGGTTCGGATTCACCCCTCCACTTT
CDR3 protein: CASSSRGSDSPLHF

clone size: NA
J gene: TRBJ2-5
V gene: TRBV18
D gene: NA
CDR3 DNA: TGTGCCAGCTCCAGCATGGTAGCAGTACAAGAGACCCAGTACTTC
CDR3 protein: CASSSMVAVQETQYF

clone size: NA
J gene: TRBJ2-1
V gene: TRBV5-6
D gene: NA
CDR3 DNA: TGTGCCAGCAGTTGGGGCGCTGAGCAGTTCTTC
CDR3 protein: CASSWGAEQFF

clone size: NA
J gene: TRBJ2-5
V gene: TRBV5-4
D gene: NA
CDR3 DNA: TGTGCCAGCAGCTACCGGGACACCAGGACCCAGTACTTC
CDR3 protein: CASSYRDTRTQYF

clone size: NA
J gene: TRBJ2-7
V gene: TRBV11-2
D gene: TRBD2
CDR3 DNA: TGTGCCAGCAGCTTACCCCCCGGGACTAGCGGGCGGTCCTACGAGCAGTACTTC
CDR3 protein: CASSLPPGTSGRSYEQYF

clone size: NA
J gene: TRBJ2-7
V gene: TRBV5-1
D gene: TRBD1
CDR3 DNA: TGCGCCAGCAGCGCCCGACAGGGCAAGCCTACCTACGAGCAGTACTTC
CDR3 protein: CASSARQGKPTYEQYF

clone size: NA
J gene: TRBJ1-2
V gene: TRBV2
D gene: NA
CDR3 DNA: TGTGCCAGCAGCCAAGCAGGGTTGACATATGGCTACACCTTC
CDR3 protein: CASSQAGLTYGYTF

clone size: NA
J gene: TRBJ2-3
V gene: TRBV9
D gene: NA
CDR3 DNA: TGTGCCAGCAGCGTAGGACTAAGCGCAGATACGCAGTATTTT
CDR3 protein: CASSVGLSADTQYF

clone size: NA
J gene: TRBJ1-2
V gene: TRBV14
D gene: NA
CDR3 DNA: TGTGCCAGCAGCCCCAGCGGGTTGTATGGCTACACCTTC
CDR3 protein: CASSPSGLYGYTF

clone size: NA
J gene: TRBJ2-1
V gene: TRBV10-1
D gene: NA
CDR3 DNA: TGCGCCAGCAGTGAACGGGGCAATGAGCAGTTCTTC
CDR3 protein: CASSERGNEQFF

clone size: NA
J gene: TRBJ2-5
V gene: TRBV6-1
D gene: NA
CDR3 DNA: TGTGCCAGCAGGACCAGGGCCAATCCAGCTAAATCATCGGACTTC
CDR3 protein: CASRTRANPAKSSDF

clone size: once
J gene: TRBJ1-1
V gene: TRBV14
D gene: NA
CDR3 DNA: TGTGCCAGCAGCCCTCGAAACTTCCCGGGGAACACTGAAGCTTTCTTT
CDR3 protein: CASSPRNFPGNTEAFF

clone size: once
J gene: TRBJ2-7
V gene: TRBV27
D gene: NA
CDR3 DNA: TGTGCCAGCAGTTTATTTGGACTACCCTCCCTCTACGAGCAGTACTTC
CDR3 protein: CASSLFGLPSLYEQYF

clone size: NA
J gene: TRBJ2-5
V gene: TRBV5-1
D gene: NA
CDR3 DNA: TGCGCCAGCAGTCCCACAGCACAAGAGACCCAGTACTTC
CDR3 protein: CASSPTAQETQYF

clone size: NA
J gene: TRBJ1-2
V gene: TRBV18
D gene: NA
CDR3 DNA: TGTGCCAGCTCACCAGGGGCGGGGCTTAACTATGGCTACACCTTC
CDR3 protein: CASSPGAGLNYGYTF

clone size: NA
J gene: TRBJ1-1
V gene: TRBV7-9
D gene: NA
CDR3 DNA: TGTTCCAGCAGGTACGCCGGGGACACTGAAGCTTTCTTT
CDR3 protein: CSSRYAGDTEAFF

clone size: NA
J gene: TRBJ2-1
V gene: TRBV29-1
D gene: TRBD2
CDR3 DNA: TGCAGCGTTGAGGGGGCTAGCGGGGGGTCTAGCTCCTACAATGAGCAGTTCTTC
CDR3 protein: CSVEGASGGSSSYNEQFF

clone size: NA
J gene: TRBJ1-1
V gene: TRBV28
D gene: NA
CDR3 DNA: TGTGCCAGCAGTTTTCCCGACAGGCTTACTGAAGCTTTCTTT
CDR3 protein: CASSFPDRLTEAFF

clone size: once
J gene: TRBJ2-1
V gene: TRBV11-3
D gene: TRBD1
CDR3 DNA: TGTGCCAGCAGTTTAGGACAGGGAAGGCCTCATGAGCAGTTCTTC
CDR3 protein: CASSLGQGRPHEQFF

clone size: NA
J gene: TRBJ1-2
V gene: TRBV6-1
D gene: NA
CDR3 DNA: TGTGCCAGCACTGGCACAGATCGGTATGGCTACACCTTC
CDR3 protein: CASTGTDRYGYTF

clone size: once
J gene: TRBJ2-7
V gene: TRBV5-4
D gene: TRBD2
CDR3 DNA: TGTGCCAGCAGCTGGGGAGGGATCTACGAGCAGTACTTC
CDR3 protein: CASSWGGIYEQYF

clone size: NA
J gene: TRBJ1-2
V gene: TRBV5-8
D gene: NA
CDR3 DNA: TGTGCCAGCAGCTTGGGTAGCGGCTACACCTTC
CDR3 protein: CASSLGSGYTF

clone size: NA
J gene: TRBJ1-3
V gene: TRBV7-9
D gene: NA
CDR3 DNA: TGTGCCAGCAGCTTAGGGGGAGACGGCACTGGAAACACCATATATTTT
CDR3 protein: CASSLGGDGTGNTIYF

clone size: once
J gene: TRBJ1-1
V gene: TRBV4-2
D gene: TRBD1
CDR3 DNA: TGTGCCAGCAGCCAAGATGGGGCAGGGGGCTGGAACACTGAAGCTTTCTTT
CDR3 protein: CASSQDGAGGWNTEAFF

clone size: NA
J gene: TRBJ2-1
V gene: TRBV18
D gene: NA
CDR3 DNA: TGTGCCAGCTCAGGGGCAGGGAATGAGCAGTTCTTC
CDR3 protein: CASSGAGNEQFF

clone size: NA
J gene: TRBJ1-5
V gene: TRBV19
D gene: TRBD1
CDR3 DNA: TGTGCCAGCACCCCGGACAGGGGAAGCAATCAGCCCCAGCATTTT
CDR3 protein: CASTPDRGSNQPQHF

clone size: NA
J gene: TRBJ1-5
V gene: TRBV19
D gene: NA
CDR3 DNA: TGTGCCAGTAGTATAGGTCCTGGCGGGCAGCCCCAGCATTTT
CDR3 protein: CASSIGPGGQPQHF

clone size: NA
J gene: TRBJ2-1
V gene: TRBV10-2
D gene: TRBD2
CDR3 DNA: TGCGCCAGCAGTGGGGTCGGGGGGGCGGAGAATGAGCAGTTCTTC
CDR3 protein: CASSGVGGAENEQFF

clone size: NA
J gene: TRBJ1-3
V gene: TRBV7-9
D gene: NA
CDR3 DNA: TGTGCCAGCAGCTTAGGACTGTCTGGAAACACCATATATTTT
CDR3 protein: CASSLGLSGNTIYF

clone size: NA
J gene: TRBJ1-1
V gene: TRBV6-1
D gene: NA
CDR3 DNA: TGTGCCAGCAGTGCCTCCCTGAGAGTGAACACTGAAGCTTTCTTT
CDR3 protein: CASSASLRVNTEAFF

clone size: NA
J gene: TRBJ2-5
V gene: TRBV2
D gene: TRBD2
CDR3 DNA: TGTGCCAGCAGTCTGGACGGGGGGGCCTTCGAGACCCAGTACTTC
CDR3 protein: CASSLDGGAFETQYF

clone size: few
J gene: TRBJ1-1
V gene: TRBV19
D gene: TRBD1
CDR3 DNA: TGTGCCAGTAGCAATCAGAGGGACAGGGGAGGCACTGAAGCTTTCTTT
CDR3 protein: CASSNQRDRGGTEAFF

clone size: NA
J gene: TRBJ2-7
V gene: TRBV7-2
D gene: TRBD2
CDR3 DNA: TGTGCCAGCAGCTTGGGAGGGTGGGGTAGACTATACGAGCAGTACTTC
CDR3 protein: CASSLGGWGRLYEQYF

clone size: NA
J gene: TRBJ1-5
V gene: TRBV27
D gene: NA
CDR3 DNA: TGTGCCAGCAGTTTCCACAATCAGCCCCAGCATTTT
CDR3 protein: CASSFHNQPQHF

clone size: NA
J gene: TRBJ2-2
V gene: TRBV6-4
D gene: NA
CDR3 DNA: TGTGCCAGCAGTGGCGGGAACACCGGGGAGCTGTTTTTT
CDR3 protein: CASSGGNTGELFF

clone size: NA
J gene: TRBJ2-7
V gene: TRBV18
D gene: NA
CDR3 DNA: TGTGCCAGCTCTCCAGTGAGGAGCTACGAGCAGTACTTC
CDR3 protein: CASSPVRSYEQYF

clone size: NA
J gene: TRBJ2-1
V gene: TRBV10-3
D gene: TRBD1
CDR3 DNA: TGTGCCATCAGTGAGCCGACGGACAGGGGGAAAAACAATGAGCAGTTCTTC
CDR3 protein: CAISEPTDRGKNNEQFF

clone size: few
J gene: TRBJ1-1
V gene: TRBV6-5
D gene: TRBD1
CDR3 DNA: TGTGCCAGCAGTAAAGACAGGGGGAACACTGAAGCTTTCTTT
CDR3 protein: CASSKDRGNTEAFF

clone size: NA
J gene: TRBJ2-7
V gene: TRBV18
D gene: NA
CDR3 DNA: TGTGCCAGCTCATCTGAAGGGGGCGAGCAGTACTTC
CDR3 protein: CASSSEGGEQYF

clone size: NA
J gene: TRBJ2-1
V gene: TRBV5-1
D gene: TRBD1
CDR3 DNA: TGCGCCAGCAGCTTGGATGCCAGGGGGCTAAATGAGCAGTTCTTC
CDR3 protein: CASSLDARGLNEQFF

clone size: NA
J gene: TRBJ1-6
V gene: TRBV4-2
D gene: TRBD1
CDR3 DNA: TGTGCCAGCAGCCTGGGGGACAGGGACAATTCACCCCTCCACTTT
CDR3 protein: CASSLGDRDNSPLHF

clone size: NA
J gene: TRBJ1-2
V gene: TRBV6-6
D gene: TRBD1
CDR3 DNA: TGTGCCAGCAGTTACTCGGCCGATACAGGGGAGTATGGCTACACCTTC
CDR3 protein: CASSYSADTGEYGYTF

clone size: few
J gene: TRBJ2-1
V gene: TRBV5-1
D gene: TRBD1
CDR3 DNA: TGCGCCAGCAGCTGGACAGGGACCGTAAATGAGCAGTTCTTC
CDR3 protein: CASSWTGTVNEQFF

clone size: NA
J gene: TRBJ2-3
V gene: TRBV27
D gene: NA
CDR3 DNA: TGTGCCAGCAGTTTAAAAGTAACTTATAGTACAGATACGCAGTATTTT
CDR3 protein: CASSLKVTYSTDTQYF

clone size: NA
J gene: TRBJ1-1
V gene: TRBV19
D gene: NA
CDR3 DNA: TGTGCCAGTAGAACGCGGGGGAACACTGAAGCTTTCTTT
CDR3 protein: CASRTRGNTEAFF

clone size: NA
J gene: TRBJ1-6
V gene: TRBV30
D gene: TRBD1
CDR3 DNA: TGTGCCTGGAGTGGTACCGGGACAGGGTTATTACCCCTCCACTTT
CDR3 protein: CAWSGTGTGLLPLHF

clone size: once
J gene: TRBJ2-1
V gene: TRBV5-1
D gene: TRBD1
CDR3 DNA: TGCGCCAGCAGCTTGGCGGGACAGGGGAATGAGCAGTTCTTC
CDR3 protein: CASSLAGQGNEQFF

clone size: NA
J gene: TRBJ2-1
V gene: TRBV6-5
D gene: TRBD2
CDR3 DNA: TGTGCCAGCAGTCGACTAGCGGAGCAGTTCTTC
CDR3 protein: CASSRLAEQFF

clone size: once
J gene: TRBJ2-7
V gene: TRBV15
D gene: TRBD2
CDR3 DNA: TGTGCCACCAGCAGAAAACTAGCGGCAGCCTCCTACGAGCAGTACTTC
CDR3 protein: CATSRKLAAASYEQYF

clone size: few
J gene: TRBJ2-1
V gene: TRBV10-3
D gene: TRBD2
CDR3 DNA: TGTGCCATCAGCTCTAGCGGGCTTATCCATGAGCAGTTCTTC
CDR3 protein: CAISSSGLIHEQFF

clone size: once
J gene: TRBJ2-5
V gene: TRBV28
D gene: NA
CDR3 DNA: TGTGCCAGCAGTTTGAGGGAAGAGACCCAGTACTTC
CDR3 protein: CASSLREETQYF

clone size: once
J gene: TRBJ2-1
V gene: TRBV18
D gene: NA
CDR3 DNA: TGTGCCAGCTCACCAAGACAGGAGTACAATGAGCAGTTCTTC
CDR3 protein: CASSPRQEYNEQFF